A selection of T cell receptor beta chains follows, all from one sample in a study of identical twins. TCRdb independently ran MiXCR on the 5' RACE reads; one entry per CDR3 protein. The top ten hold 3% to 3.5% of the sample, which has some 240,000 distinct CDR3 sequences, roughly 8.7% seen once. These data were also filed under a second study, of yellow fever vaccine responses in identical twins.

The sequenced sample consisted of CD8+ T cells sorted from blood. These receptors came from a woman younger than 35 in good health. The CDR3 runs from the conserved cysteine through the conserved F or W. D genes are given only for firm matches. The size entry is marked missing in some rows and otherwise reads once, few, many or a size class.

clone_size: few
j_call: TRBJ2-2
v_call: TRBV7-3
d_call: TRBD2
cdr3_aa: CASSSISGGSPIGELFF
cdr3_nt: TGTGCCAGCAGCTCCATTTCGGGGGGGTCTCCAATCGGGGAGCTGTTTTTT

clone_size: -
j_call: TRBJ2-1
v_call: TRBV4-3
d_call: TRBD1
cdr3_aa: CASSHPKDRGDEQFF
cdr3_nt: TGCGCCAGCAGCCATCCTAAGGACAGGGGGGATGAGCAGTTCTTC

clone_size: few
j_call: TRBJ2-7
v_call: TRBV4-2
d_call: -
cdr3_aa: CASSQDRGGMDEQYF
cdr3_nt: TGTGCCAGCAGCCAAGACAGGGGTGGCATGGACGAGCAGTACTTC

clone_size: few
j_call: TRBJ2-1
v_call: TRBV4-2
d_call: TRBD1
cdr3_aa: CASSGRDRDGDEQFF
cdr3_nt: TGTGCCAGCAGCGGTCGGGACAGGGATGGAGATGAGCAGTTCTTC

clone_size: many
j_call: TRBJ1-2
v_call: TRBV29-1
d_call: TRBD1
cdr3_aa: CSVPKEFGGQERYGYTF
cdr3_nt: TGCAGCGTCCCGAAAGAGTTTGGGGGACAGGAGAGGTATGGCTACACCTTC

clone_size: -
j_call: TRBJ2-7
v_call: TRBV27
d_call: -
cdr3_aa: CASSLTGDRPYEQYF
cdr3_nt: TGTGCCAGCAGTTTAACGGGGGATAGACCCTACGAGCAGTACTTC

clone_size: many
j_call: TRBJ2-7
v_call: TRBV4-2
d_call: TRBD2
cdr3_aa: CASSRGTRGTYEQYF
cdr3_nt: TGTGCCAGCAGCCGGGGGACTAGGGGAACATACGAGCAGTACTTC

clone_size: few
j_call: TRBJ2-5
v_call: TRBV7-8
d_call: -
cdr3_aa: CASSQGPGETQYF
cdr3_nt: TGTGCCAGCAGCCAGGGGCCGGGAGAGACCCAGTACTTC

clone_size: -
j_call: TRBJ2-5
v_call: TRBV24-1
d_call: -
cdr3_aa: CATSDFQETQYF
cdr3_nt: TGTGCCACCAGTGATTTCCAAGAGACCCAGTACTTC

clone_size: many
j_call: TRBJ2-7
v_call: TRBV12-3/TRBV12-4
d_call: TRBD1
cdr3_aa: CASSLVGQARDYEQYF
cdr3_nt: TGTGCCAGCAGTTTGGTCGGACAGGCCCGAGACTACGAGCAGTACTTC

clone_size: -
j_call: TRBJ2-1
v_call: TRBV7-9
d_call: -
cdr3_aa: CASSLVGDPYNEQFF
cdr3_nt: TGTGCCAGCAGCTTAGTGGGGGACCCCTACAATGAGCAGTTCTTC

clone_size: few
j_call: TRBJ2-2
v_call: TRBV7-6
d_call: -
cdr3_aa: CASSLNRDAGELFF
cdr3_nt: TGTGCCAGCAGCTTAAACAGGGATGCCGGGGAGCTGTTTTTT

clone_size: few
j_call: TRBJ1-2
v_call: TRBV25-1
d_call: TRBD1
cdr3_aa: CASAWGQGLFNYGYTF
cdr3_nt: TGTGCCAGCGCCTGGGGACAGGGGCTTTTTAACTATGGCTACACCTTC

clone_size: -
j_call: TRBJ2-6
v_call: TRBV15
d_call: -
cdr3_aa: CATQSSGASSSGANVLTF
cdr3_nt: TGTGCCACCCAATCATCAGGGGCCAGCAGCTCTGGGGCCAACGTCCTGACTTTC

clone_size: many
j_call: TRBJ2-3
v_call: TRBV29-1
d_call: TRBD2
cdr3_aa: CSAERGDTDTQYF
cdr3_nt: TGCAGCGCCGAACGGGGGGACACAGATACGCAGTATTTT

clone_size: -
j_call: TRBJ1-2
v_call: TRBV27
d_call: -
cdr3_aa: CASSFRPGDYGYTF
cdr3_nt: TGTGCCAGCAGTTTCCGCCCAGGGGACTATGGCTACACCTTC

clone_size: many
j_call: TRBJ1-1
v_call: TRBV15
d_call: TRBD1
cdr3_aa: CATSRPGQGNTEAFF
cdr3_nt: TGTGCCACCAGCAGGCCGGGACAGGGGAACACTGAAGCTTTCTTT

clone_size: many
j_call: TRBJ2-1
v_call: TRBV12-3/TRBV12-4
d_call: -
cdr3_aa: CASSLGGGGYNEQFF
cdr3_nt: TGTGCCAGCAGTTTAGGCGGAGGGGGCTACAATGAGCAGTTCTTC

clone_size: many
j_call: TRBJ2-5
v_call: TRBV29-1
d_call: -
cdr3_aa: CSVETGAPAGATQYF
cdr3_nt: TGCAGCGTTGAGACAGGGGCCCCTGCGGGGGCCACCCAGTACTTC

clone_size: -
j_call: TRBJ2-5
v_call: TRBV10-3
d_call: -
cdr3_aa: CAIRPQPRRETQYF
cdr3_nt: TGTGCCATCAGACCACAGCCCAGGAGGGAGACCCAGTACTTC

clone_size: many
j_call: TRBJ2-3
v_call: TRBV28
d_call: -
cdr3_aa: CASSYPGQESYSTDTQYF
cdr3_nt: TGTGCCAGCAGTTACCCGGGACAAGAATCTTACAGCACAGATACGCAGTATTTT

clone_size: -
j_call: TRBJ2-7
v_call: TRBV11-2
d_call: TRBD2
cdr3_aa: CASSLDLAATYEQYF
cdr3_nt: TGTGCCAGCAGCTTAGATCTAGCGGCAACCTACGAGCAGTACTTC

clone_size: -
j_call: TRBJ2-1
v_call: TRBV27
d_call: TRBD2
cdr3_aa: CASSGLLAGGPYNEQFF
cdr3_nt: TGTGCCAGCAGCGGCCTCCTAGCGGGGGGCCCGTACAATGAGCAGTTCTTC

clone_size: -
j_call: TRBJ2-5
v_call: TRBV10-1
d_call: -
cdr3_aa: CASSESSGTQYF
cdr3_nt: TGCGCCAGCAGTGAGTCTAGTGGGACCCAGTACTTC

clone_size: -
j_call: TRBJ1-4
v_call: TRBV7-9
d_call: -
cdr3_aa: CASSLVPTDNEKLFF
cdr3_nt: TGTGCCAGCAGCTTAGTCCCCACAGATAATGAAAAACTGTTTTTT

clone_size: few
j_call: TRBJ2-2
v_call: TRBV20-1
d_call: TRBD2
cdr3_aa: CSASGRDTGELFF
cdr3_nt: TGCAGTGCTAGCGGGAGGGACACCGGGGAGCTGTTTTTT

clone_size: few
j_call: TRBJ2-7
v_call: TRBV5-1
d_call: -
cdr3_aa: CASSSGDSPYEQYF
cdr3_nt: TGCGCCAGCAGCTCGGGGGACAGTCCCTACGAGCAGTACTTC

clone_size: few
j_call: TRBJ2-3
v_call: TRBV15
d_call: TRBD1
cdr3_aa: CATSSARQGLGTDTQYF
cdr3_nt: TGTGCCACCAGCAGCGCTAGACAGGGGCTAGGCACAGATACGCAGTATTTT

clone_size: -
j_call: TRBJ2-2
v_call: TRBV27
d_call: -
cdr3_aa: CASSRRSTGELFF
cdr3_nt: TGTGCCAGCAGCCGAAGGTCCACCGGGGAGCTGTTTTTT

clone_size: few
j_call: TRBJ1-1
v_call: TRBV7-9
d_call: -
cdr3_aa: CAGVVPGGTEAFF
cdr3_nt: TGTGCCGGAGTAGTACCGGGAGGCACTGAAGCTTTCTTT

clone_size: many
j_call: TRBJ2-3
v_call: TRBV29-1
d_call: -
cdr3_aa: CSVEGSPDVDTDTQYF
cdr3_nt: TGCAGCGTTGAGGGGAGTCCGGACGTCGATACAGATACGCAGTATTTT

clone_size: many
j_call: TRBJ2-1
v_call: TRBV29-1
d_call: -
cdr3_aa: CSVEGGLTPIDEQFF
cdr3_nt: TGCAGCGTTGAGGGGGGACTCACCCCTATCGATGAGCAGTTCTTC

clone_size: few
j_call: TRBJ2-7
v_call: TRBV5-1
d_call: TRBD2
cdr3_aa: CASSWGGRYEQYF
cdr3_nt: TGCGCCAGCAGTTGGGGGGGGAGATACGAGCAGTACTTC

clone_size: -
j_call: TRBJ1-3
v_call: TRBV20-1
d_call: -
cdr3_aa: CSASLAVDGNTIYF
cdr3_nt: TGCAGTGCTAGTTTGGCAGTAGATGGAAACACCATATATTTT

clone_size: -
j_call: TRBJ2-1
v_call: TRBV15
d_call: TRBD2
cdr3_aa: CATSRESGGSSSYNEQFF
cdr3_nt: TGTGCCACCAGCAGAGAAAGTGGCGGGAGCTCTTCCTACAATGAGCAGTTCTTC

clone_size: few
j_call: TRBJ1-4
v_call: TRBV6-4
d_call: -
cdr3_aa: CASSDSYVDLTNEKLFF
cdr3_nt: TGTGCCAGCAGTGACTCGTATGTTGACTTAACTAATGAAAAACTGTTTTTT

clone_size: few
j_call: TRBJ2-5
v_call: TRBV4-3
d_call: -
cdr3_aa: CASSQDRANLRGETQYF
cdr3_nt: TGCGCCAGCAGCCAAGATAGGGCAAACCTTAGGGGAGAGACCCAGTACTTC

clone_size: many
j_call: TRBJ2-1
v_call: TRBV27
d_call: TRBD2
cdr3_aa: CASSSSTSGSYNEQFF
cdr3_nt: TGTGCCAGCAGTTCCTCGACTAGCGGCTCCTACAATGAGCAGTTCTTC

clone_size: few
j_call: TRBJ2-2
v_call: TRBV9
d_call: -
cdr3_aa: CATQPERHSPSTGELFF
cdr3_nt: TGTGCCACCCAGCCTGAGCGGCACAGCCCGAGCACCGGGGAGCTGTTTTTT

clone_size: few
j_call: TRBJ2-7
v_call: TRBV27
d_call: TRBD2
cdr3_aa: CASSYTSGGHEQYF
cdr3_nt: TGTGCCAGCAGTTACACTAGCGGGGGCCACGAGCAGTACTTC

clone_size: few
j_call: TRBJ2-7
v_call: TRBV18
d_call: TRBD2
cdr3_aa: CASSPGTSGRQYEQYF
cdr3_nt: TGTGCCAGCTCTCCAGGGACTAGCGGGAGACAATACGAGCAGTACTTC

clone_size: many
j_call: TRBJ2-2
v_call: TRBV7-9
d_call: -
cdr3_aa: CASSQTESGELFF
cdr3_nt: TGTGCCAGCAGCCAAACAGAGTCCGGGGAGCTGTTTTTT

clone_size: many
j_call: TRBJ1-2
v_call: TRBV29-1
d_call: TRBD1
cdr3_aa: CSVPRDRAGYTF
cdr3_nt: TGCAGCGTCCCCCGGGACAGGGCTGGCTACACCTTC

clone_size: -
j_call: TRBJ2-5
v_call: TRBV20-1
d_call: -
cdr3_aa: CSARDLAVQKETQYF
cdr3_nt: TGCAGTGCTAGAGATTTGGCGGTTCAGAAGGAGACCCAGTACTTC

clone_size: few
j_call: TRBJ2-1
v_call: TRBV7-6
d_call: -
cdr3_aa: CASSSGGPQHNEQFF
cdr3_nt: TGTGCCAGCAGCTCGGGGGGCCCTCAACACAATGAGCAGTTCTTC

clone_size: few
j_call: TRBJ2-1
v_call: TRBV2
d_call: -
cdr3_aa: CASSAVGGSYNEQFF
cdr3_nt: TGTGCCAGCAGTGCTGTCGGAGGGTCATACAATGAGCAGTTCTTC

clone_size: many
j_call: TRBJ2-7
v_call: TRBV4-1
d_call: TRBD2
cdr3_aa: CASSHDRGVAYEQYF
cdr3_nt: TGCGCCAGCAGCCATGACCGGGGGGTGGCCTACGAGCAGTACTTC

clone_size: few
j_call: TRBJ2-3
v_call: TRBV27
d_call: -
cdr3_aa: CASSLFGSPTDTQYF
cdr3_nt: TGTGCCAGCAGTTTATTCGGGAGTCCGACAGATACGCAGTATTTT

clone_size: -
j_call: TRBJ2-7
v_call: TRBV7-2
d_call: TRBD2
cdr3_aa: CASGEGLAGVFHEQYF
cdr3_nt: TGTGCCAGCGGCGAGGGACTAGCGGGAGTTTTCCACGAGCAGTACTTC

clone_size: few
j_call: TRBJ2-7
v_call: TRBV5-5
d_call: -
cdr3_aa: CASSLTNLTGFFKEAF
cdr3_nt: TGTGCCAGCAGCTTGACCAATTTGACCGGATTTTTCAAGGAGGCCTTC

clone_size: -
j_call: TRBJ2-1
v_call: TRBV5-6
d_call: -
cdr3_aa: CASSTVLDRGAAEQFF
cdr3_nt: TGTGCCAGCAGTACAGTTTTAGATCGGGGGGCGGCTGAGCAGTTCTTC

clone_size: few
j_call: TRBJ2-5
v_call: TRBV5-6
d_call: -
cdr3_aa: CASSLRSPETQYF
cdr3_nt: TGTGCCAGCAGCTTGAGGTCCCCAGAGACCCAGTACTTC

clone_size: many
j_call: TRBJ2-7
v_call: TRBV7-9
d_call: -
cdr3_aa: CASSLFPYRTATYEQYF
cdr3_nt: TGTGCCAGCAGCTTATTTCCCTACCGGACAGCCACCTACGAGCAGTACTTC